Shown below are 4 T cell receptor beta chains from a single sample sequenced in a study of cytomegalovirus exposure and HLA in healthy donors (dated by TCRdb to about 2017). Libraries were prepared through the immunoSEQ multiplex PCR assay. TCRdb took over this immuneACCESS table, retaining in-frame rearrangements with V and J assigned. Such tables are incomplete; in checked studies, under half of the missing clones stem from an unresolved V gene, and the remainder is unexplained. This sample gives about 69,000 clones in total; 96% of them show up just once. In total, the top ten clones hold 4.5% of the sample. The sequencing sample was made of PBMCs. These receptors originate from a woman younger than 30 in good health and CMV-seropositive.

V and J are TRBV9 and TRBJ2-5; unclear D gene. Trimming shortened V by 0 bases and J by 3 bases, and 6 bases separated the two germline ends. Germline V lookup: CDR1 SGDLS, CDR2 YYNGEE. The CDR3 is made up of 13 amino acids. The CDR3: CASSVGPEETQYF. CDR3 coding DNA: TGTGCCAGCAGCGTAGGGCCCGAAGAGACCCAGTACTTC.

This clone has only a few counts. The V gene is TRBV7-9, the J gene TRBJ1-2; 9 positions agree with TRBD1. V dropped 4 bases and J dropped 6; count of bases not matched to a gene: 9. CDR1 and CDR2 from the germline V gene are SEHNR and FQNEAQ (reference sequence). The length of the CDR3 is 15 residues. CDR3 in DNA: TGTGCCAGCAGCTACTTACAGGGGGCGATTCATGGCTACACCTTC. It codes for CASSYLQGAIHGYTF. Drawing the rest from reference TRBV7-9 and TRBJ1-2, the complete variable domain is DTGVSQNPRHKITKRGQNVTFRCDPISEHNRLYWYRQTLGQGPEFLTYFQNEAQLEKSRLLSDRFSAERPKGSFSTLEIQRTEQGDSAMYLCASSYLQGAIHGYTFGSGTRLTVV.

V and J are TRBV29-1 and TRBJ2-5; possibly TRBD2 for D (5 bases). The CDR3 has 12 amino acids. Germline V CDR1 and CDR2: SQVTM, ANQGSEA. With 5 bases removed from V and 5 bases from J, the gap between germline ends came to 12 bases. In DNA form, the CDR3 reads TGCAGCGTTTCCGGGTGGAGGGAGACCCAGTACTTC. Its translation: CSVSGWRETQYF.

CDR3 bases: TGTGCCAGCAGCGTAGGGACTTCTGGAAACACCATATATTTT. Protein product: CASSVGTSGNTIYF. The rearrangement links TRBV11-2 to TRBJ1-3; perhaps TRBD1 as D (5 bases). CDR3 length: 14 residues. Germline CDR1 SGHAT, CDR2 FQNNGV. Between the trimmed V and J ends, which lost 5 bases and 1 base, there was a span of 9 bases. Combining the CDR3 with reference TRBV11-2 and TRBJ1-3 gives the whole variable domain EAGVAQSPRYKIIEKRQSVAFWCNPISGHATLYWYQQILGQGPKLLIQFQNNGVVDDSQLPKDRFSAERLKGVDSTLKIQPAKLEDSAVYLCASSVGTSGNTIYFGEGSWLTVV.